The rows below give T cell receptor beta chains drawn from one sample of a study of T cell repertoires in ileal Crohn's disease. Libraries were prepared by immunoSEQ multiplex PCR; TCRdb keeps only in-frame clonotypes and omits some of them. The table lists some 11,000 clones, roughly 72% of them singletons. Sample: ileal tissue. The receptors originated from an adult with Crohn's disease. Each CDR3 is given with its conserved first and last residue. A D gene is named only where the DNA matches it firmly. A row's size may be missing; if present it is once, few, many or a size class.

v_call: TRBV6-1; j_call: TRBJ2-4; d_call: TRBD1; clone_size: few; cdr3_nt: TGTGCCACTGGGACAGGGAAAAACATTCAGTACTTC; cdr3_aa: CATGTGKNIQYF
v_call: TRBV29-1; j_call: TRBJ1-2; d_call: -; clone_size: -; cdr3_nt: TGCAGCGTTGAGCGGAGCTATGGCTACACCTTC; cdr3_aa: CSVERSYGYTF
v_call: TRBV4-3; j_call: TRBJ2-7; d_call: -; clone_size: -; cdr3_nt: TGCGCCAGCAGCCTGGGGGCAGGGAACTACGAGCAGTACTTC; cdr3_aa: CASSLGAGNYEQYF
v_call: TRBV7-9; j_call: TRBJ2-1; d_call: TRBD2; clone_size: few; cdr3_nt: TGTGCCAGCAGCCCCGGGACTAGCGGGAATGTTCGGATCTTC; cdr3_aa: CASSPGTSGNVRIF
v_call: TRBV9; j_call: TRBJ1-1; d_call: -; clone_size: -; cdr3_nt: TGTGCCAGCAGCGTAGATATGTCGAACACTGAAGCTTTCTTT; cdr3_aa: CASSVDMSNTEAFF
v_call: TRBV19; j_call: TRBJ2-7; d_call: -; clone_size: -; cdr3_nt: TGTGCCACCATGGACAGCCGTATTTCCTACGAGCAGTACTTC; cdr3_aa: CATMDSRISYEQYF
v_call: TRBV15; j_call: TRBJ1-1; d_call: -; clone_size: -; cdr3_nt: TGTGCCACCAGCACGACAGTTTACACTGAAGCTTTCTTT; cdr3_aa: CATSTTVYTEAFF
v_call: TRBV9; j_call: TRBJ2-2; d_call: TRBD2; clone_size: -; cdr3_nt: TGTGCCAGCAGCGTAGGCGGGAGCGACACCGGGGAGCTGTTTTTT; cdr3_aa: CASSVGGSDTGELFF
v_call: TRBV2; j_call: TRBJ2-1; d_call: TRBD2; clone_size: few; cdr3_nt: TGTGCCAGCAATTTTCCGGGACTAGCGGGAGCTGAGCAGTTCTTC; cdr3_aa: CASNFPGLAGAEQFF
v_call: TRBV13; j_call: TRBJ2-6; d_call: -; clone_size: -; cdr3_nt: TGTGCCAGCAGCTTCTCTTACAAGTCTGGGGCCAACGTCCTGACTTTC; cdr3_aa: CASSFSYKSGANVLTF
v_call: TRBV6-5; j_call: TRBJ1-2; d_call: -; clone_size: -; cdr3_nt: TGTGCCAGCAGCTATCAAGCTTCGGGTTATGGCTACACCTTC; cdr3_aa: CASSYQASGYGYTF
v_call: TRBV6-1; j_call: TRBJ1-1; d_call: -; clone_size: few; cdr3_nt: TGTGCCAGCAGTTTTACCCCACGGGGCACTGAAGCTTTCTTT; cdr3_aa: CASSFTPRGTEAFF
v_call: TRBV19; j_call: TRBJ2-2; d_call: TRBD2; clone_size: -; cdr3_nt: TGTGCCAGTAAACAGGCGGGAGGGCTCACCGGGGAGCTGTTTTTT; cdr3_aa: CASKQAGGLTGELFF
v_call: TRBV19; j_call: TRBJ2-2; d_call: TRBD2; clone_size: -; cdr3_nt: TGTGCCAGTAGTCCCGGAGGGGGGTGGCTAGCGGGAGCCGGGGAGCTGTTTTTT; cdr3_aa: CASSPGGGWLAGAGELFF
v_call: TRBV30; j_call: TRBJ1-1; d_call: -; clone_size: once; cdr3_nt: TGTGCCTGGAGCAGGTCCACTGAAGCTTTCTTT; cdr3_aa: CAWSRSTEAFF
v_call: TRBV10-3; j_call: TRBJ2-7; d_call: -; clone_size: -; cdr3_nt: TGTGCCATCAGCACAGGGCCTTTACCCTACGAGCAGTACTTC; cdr3_aa: CAISTGPLPYEQYF
v_call: TRBV5-1; j_call: TRBJ2-5; d_call: -; clone_size: -; cdr3_nt: TGCGCCAGCAGCTTGGGGAACGGGAGAGGTCGCGAGACCCAGTACTTC; cdr3_aa: CASSLGNGRGRETQYF
v_call: TRBV11-2; j_call: TRBJ2-7; d_call: TRBD1; clone_size: -; cdr3_nt: TGTGCCTCGCCACACCGGGACAGGGACTACGAGCAGTACTTC; cdr3_aa: CASPHRDRDYEQYF
v_call: TRBV29-1; j_call: TRBJ2-2; d_call: TRBD1; clone_size: -; cdr3_nt: TGCAGCGTTAAAACAGGGGGTAACACCGGGGAGCTGTTTTTT; cdr3_aa: CSVKTGGNTGELFF
v_call: TRBV7-3; j_call: TRBJ2-2; d_call: -; clone_size: -; cdr3_nt: TGTGCCAGCAGCTCAGAAAAGACCGGGGAGCTGTTTTTT; cdr3_aa: CASSSEKTGELFF
v_call: TRBV6-6; j_call: TRBJ2-7; d_call: -; clone_size: once; cdr3_nt: TGTGCCAGCATGGCAGGGTACGAGCAGTACTTC; cdr3_aa: CASMAGYEQYF
v_call: TRBV5-6; j_call: TRBJ2-1; d_call: -; clone_size: -; cdr3_nt: TGTGCCAGCAGCCACAGGTACTCCTACAATGAGCAGTTCTTC; cdr3_aa: CASSHRYSYNEQFF
v_call: TRBV7-2; j_call: TRBJ1-5; d_call: TRBD1; clone_size: once; cdr3_nt: TGTGCCAGCAGGCCCGGGACAGGGAATCAGCCCCAGCATTTT; cdr3_aa: CASRPGTGNQPQHF
v_call: TRBV6-4; j_call: TRBJ2-1; d_call: -; clone_size: -; cdr3_nt: TGTGCCAGCAGTGACTCGGGGGGTGCGGGCAATGAGCAGTTCTTC; cdr3_aa: CASSDSGGAGNEQFF
v_call: TRBV6-5; j_call: TRBJ2-7; d_call: -; clone_size: -; cdr3_nt: TGTGCCAGCAGTTACTCTTCACAAAACTACGAGCAGTACTTC; cdr3_aa: CASSYSSQNYEQYF
v_call: TRBV5-1; j_call: TRBJ2-3; d_call: TRBD2; clone_size: -; cdr3_nt: TGCGCCAGCAGTCTTGTGACTAGCGGAGGCGCAGATACGCAGTATTTT; cdr3_aa: CASSLVTSGGADTQYF
v_call: TRBV28; j_call: TRBJ1-2; d_call: TRBD1; clone_size: -; cdr3_nt: TGTGCCAGCAGTTCCCCCGGGACAGGGGGGACTTTAGGGTATGGCTACACCTTC; cdr3_aa: CASSSPGTGGTLGYGYTF
v_call: TRBV7-2; j_call: TRBJ2-1; d_call: TRBD2; clone_size: few; cdr3_nt: TGTGCCAGCAGCACCCCCGGGACTAGCGGGGACCAGAAGCAGTTCTTC; cdr3_aa: CASSTPGTSGDQKQFF
v_call: TRBV5-4; j_call: TRBJ2-7; d_call: -; clone_size: -; cdr3_nt: TGTGCCAGCACGATCGGTCTACAGGCGAACGTCGCAGGGTACGAGCAGTACTTC; cdr3_aa: CASTIGLQANVAGYEQYF
v_call: TRBV5-6; j_call: TRBJ1-3; d_call: -; clone_size: once; cdr3_nt: TGTGCCAGCAGCTTACGAGGGGGGGACACCATATATTTT; cdr3_aa: CASSLRGGDTIYF
v_call: TRBV2; j_call: TRBJ2-1; d_call: TRBD2; clone_size: -; cdr3_nt: TGTGCCAGCAGGGGGGCTAGCGGGAGGGGTGAGCAGTTCTTC; cdr3_aa: CASRGASGRGEQFF
v_call: TRBV28; j_call: TRBJ2-7; d_call: -; clone_size: -; cdr3_nt: TGTGCCAGCAGTCCCCCAGGCTACGAGCAGTACTTC; cdr3_aa: CASSPPGYEQYF
v_call: TRBV2; j_call: TRBJ2-7; d_call: -; clone_size: -; cdr3_nt: TGTGCCAGCATCCAATCGGGTAGCTGGGTAGGGTACTTC; cdr3_aa: CASIQSGSWVGYF
v_call: TRBV7-8; j_call: TRBJ1-2; d_call: TRBD1; clone_size: -; cdr3_nt: TGTGCCAGCACCCGAGACAGGGGAAATTTAGCCTATGGCTACACCTTC; cdr3_aa: CASTRDRGNLAYGYTF
v_call: TRBV5-6; j_call: TRBJ2-5; d_call: TRBD2; clone_size: -; cdr3_nt: TGTGCCAGCAGCTCAGAGCGGGGGGGGCAAGAGACCCAGTACTTC; cdr3_aa: CASSSERGGQETQYF
v_call: TRBV10-2; j_call: TRBJ2-2; d_call: -; clone_size: once; cdr3_nt: TGCGCCAGCAAGAAAGGGCAGGGAACTCCCGGGGAGCTGTTTTTT; cdr3_aa: CASKKGQGTPGELFF
v_call: TRBV5-6; j_call: TRBJ2-7; d_call: TRBD1; clone_size: -; cdr3_nt: TGTGCCAGCAGACCACCGACAGGGGACGAGCAGTACTTC; cdr3_aa: CASRPPTGDEQYF
v_call: TRBV7-9; j_call: TRBJ1-6; d_call: TRBD1; clone_size: -; cdr3_nt: TGTGCCAGCAGCCCGGACAGGGAGAGTTCACCCCTCCACTTT; cdr3_aa: CASSPDRESSPLHF
v_call: TRBV13; j_call: TRBJ2-7; d_call: -; clone_size: -; cdr3_nt: TGTGCCAGCAGCTCCCCGGGTACCGACGAGCAGTACTTC; cdr3_aa: CASSSPGTDEQYF
v_call: TRBV5-1; j_call: TRBJ2-2; d_call: TRBD1; clone_size: once; cdr3_nt: TGCGCCAGCAGCGATCCGGGACAGGGAAGGCCCGGGGAGCTGTTTTTT; cdr3_aa: CASSDPGQGRPGELFF
v_call: TRBV5-1; j_call: TRBJ1-4; d_call: -; clone_size: -; cdr3_nt: TGCGCCAGCAGCTTGGATGTGAGGTCCACAACTAATGAAAAACTGTTTTTT; cdr3_aa: CASSLDVRSTTNEKLFF
v_call: TRBV10-3; j_call: TRBJ2-7; d_call: -; clone_size: -; cdr3_nt: TGTGCCATCAGTGGTCAATTTACCTCTATCTACGAGCAGTACTTC; cdr3_aa: CAISGQFTSIYEQYF
v_call: TRBV2; j_call: TRBJ2-6; d_call: -; clone_size: medium-sized; cdr3_nt: TGTGCCAGCAGTCACGGGACTCCCCTTGCCAACGTCCTGACTTTC; cdr3_aa: CASSHGTPLANVLTF
v_call: TRBV7-3; j_call: TRBJ1-1; d_call: -; clone_size: -; cdr3_nt: TGTGCCAGCAGCTTATCGGGCAGACAGACCGTGGCTTTCTTT; cdr3_aa: CASSLSGRQTVAFF
v_call: TRBV6-5; j_call: TRBJ1-6; d_call: TRBD1; clone_size: -; cdr3_nt: TGTGCCAGCAGTTACTCTGGGACAGGGCGCAATTCACCCCTCCACTTT; cdr3_aa: CASSYSGTGRNSPLHF
v_call: TRBV30; j_call: TRBJ2-5; d_call: -; clone_size: -; cdr3_nt: TGTGCCTGGAGTGCCCTGACTAGGAGGAGTCCCCAAGAGACCCAGTACTTC; cdr3_aa: CAWSALTRRSPQETQYF
v_call: TRBV11-2; j_call: TRBJ1-2; d_call: TRBD1; clone_size: few; cdr3_nt: TGTGCCAGCAGCTTAGATCTAGGAGGGGGCTACTATGGCTACACCTTC; cdr3_aa: CASSLDLGGGYYGYTF
v_call: TRBV7-8; j_call: TRBJ2-2; d_call: TRBD2; clone_size: once; cdr3_nt: TGTGCCAGCAGCTTAGCAGCGGGAGCGAACACCGGGGAGCTGTTTTTT; cdr3_aa: CASSLAAGANTGELFF